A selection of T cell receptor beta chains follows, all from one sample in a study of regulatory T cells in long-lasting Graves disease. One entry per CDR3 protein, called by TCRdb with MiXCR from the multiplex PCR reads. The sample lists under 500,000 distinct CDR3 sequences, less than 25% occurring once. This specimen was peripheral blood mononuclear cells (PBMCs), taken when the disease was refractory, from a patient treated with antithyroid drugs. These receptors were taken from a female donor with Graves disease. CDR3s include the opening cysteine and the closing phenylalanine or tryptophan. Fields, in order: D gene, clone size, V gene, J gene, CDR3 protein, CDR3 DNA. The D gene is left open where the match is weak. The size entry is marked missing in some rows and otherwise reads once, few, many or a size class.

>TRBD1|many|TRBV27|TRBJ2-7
CASSLSHGTGIYEQYF
TGTGCCAGCAGTTTATCGCACGGGACAGGAATTTACGAGCAGTACTTC
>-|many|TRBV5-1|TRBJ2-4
CASSLVPPGEVGNIQYF
TGCGCCAGCAGCTTGGTCCCTCCAGGGGAAGTCGGAAACATTCAGTACTTC
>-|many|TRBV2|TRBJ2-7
CASRPGTMAVYEQYF
TGTGCCAGCAGACCGGGGACGATGGCAGTCTACGAGCAGTACTTC
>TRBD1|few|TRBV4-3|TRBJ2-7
CASSQGTGGGEQYF
TGCGCCAGCAGCCAAGGGACAGGGGGCGGCGAGCAGTACTTC
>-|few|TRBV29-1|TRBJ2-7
CSVVPKEDTNEQYF
TGCAGCGTTGTCCCCAAAGAAGATACGAACGAGCAGTACTTC
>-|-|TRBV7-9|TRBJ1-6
CASSPPGRGGSPLHF
TGTGCCAGCAGCCCCCCAGGTAGGGGAGGATCACCCCTCCACTTT
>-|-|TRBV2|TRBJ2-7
CASSPDQLGYF
TGTGCCAGCAGCCCAGACCAGCTCGGGTACTTC
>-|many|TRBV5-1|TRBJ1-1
CASSLEASGWGNTEAFF
TGCGCCAGCAGCTTGGAAGCTTCTGGGTGGGGGAACACTGAAGCTTTCTTT
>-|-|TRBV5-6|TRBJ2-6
CASSFRAAGANVLTF
TGTGCCAGCAGCTTCCGCGCTGCTGGGGCCAACGTCCTGACTTTC
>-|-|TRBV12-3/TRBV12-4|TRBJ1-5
CASKTTPAGNQPQHF
TGTGCCAGCAAGACTACTCCTGCGGGGAATCAGCCCCAGCATTTT
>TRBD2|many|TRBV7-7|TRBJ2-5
CASSLGTSQETQYF
TGTGCTAGCAGCTTAGGGACTAGTCAAGAGACCCAGTACTTC